What follows describes a single T cell receptor beta chain. These data originate in a study of CD8 T cells in Susac syndrome. The RNA, about 0.45 to 1 ug, was put through reverse transcription using random hexamers. Using its own MiXCR run on the immunoSEQ multiplex PCR reads, TCRdb lists one record per CDR3 protein. The sample contains more than 150,000 distinct CDR3 sequences, roughly 94% of which appear only once. CD8+ and CD4+ T cells taken from blood had their TCR beta sequenced. V lost 4 bases and J 5 bases, leaving 20 bases between the germline ends. Germline V gene sequence: CDR1 LNHNV, CDR2 YYDKDF (reference sequence). This CDR3 has 16 residues.

The sequence came from a human donor with multiple sclerosis. Sequenced input: CD8+ T cells from PBMCs. This chain links TRBV15 with TRBJ2-5; perhaps TRBD2 as D (6 bases). CDR3 DNA sequence: TGTGCCACCAGCATAGATCACGGCGGGGCGGCGGAGACCCAGTACTTC. Its protein is CATSIDHGGAAETQYF.